These 23 T cell receptor beta chains originate from one sample sequenced in a study of technical replicates of blood from several donors. The repertoire was sequenced with immunoSEQ multiplex PCR; TCRdb's copy has only in-frame clones and lacks some. Of 100,000 or so clones in the sample, 95% to 96% were seen once. The sample comprised T cells isolated from PBMCs. The receptors stem from a human donor in good health.

This sequence joins TRBV28 and TRBJ2-1, with 7 positions matching TRBD2. This CDR3 is 17 amino acids long. Trimming took 5 bases from V and 3 from J; bases not matched to a gene: 13. Looked up from germline, CDR1 is MDHEN and CDR2 is SYDVKM. CDR3 in DNA: TGTGCCAGCAGTCTCTTCATGCTAGCGGACGACTACAATGAGCAGTTCTTC. The encoded protein is CASSLFMLADDYNEQFF.

The chain has TRBV30 and TRBJ2-3; TRBD2 matches 12 bases. The CDR3 loop spans 14 amino acids. Losses at the gene ends were 4 bases for V and 2 bases for J; bases not matched to a gene: 1. Germline-derived CDR1 and CDR2 are GTSNPN and SVGIG (reference sequence). The DNA for the CDR3 is TGTGCCTGGACTAGCGGGAGGGCCACAGATACGCAGTATTTT. It translates to CAWTSGRATDTQYF.

This chain uses TRBV15 with TRBJ2-5, with D possibly TRBD2 on 6 matching bases. Germline-derived CDR1 and CDR2 are LNHNV and YYDKDF (reference sequence). V was trimmed by 3 bases and J by 1 base, leaving 15 bases between them. The CDR3 extends over 16 amino acids. CDR3 coding DNA: TGTGCCACCAGCAGCCCAGATAGCGGTATCCAAGAGACCCAGTACTTC. This encodes CATSSPDSGIQETQYF.

The V and J genes are TRBV6-7 and TRBJ2-1, with 9 bases identical to TRBD2. TRBV6-7 is an ORF, with its function uncertain. This CDR3 region has 14 residues. V lost 6 bases to trimming and J lost 9 bases; unmatched junction nucleotides: 9. The CDR3 protein is CASSSGTSCSEQFF. CDR3 coding DNA: TGTGCCAGCAGCTCCGGGACTAGCTGTTCTGAGCAGTTCTTC.

The J gene is TRBJ1-2, the V gene TRBV30; D possibly corresponds to TRBD1 (5 bases). Trimming left V 3 bases short and J 8 bases short, with 25 bases between. Germline CDR1 is GTSNPN and CDR2 is SVGIG (reference sequence). The CDR3 is 16 amino acids. CDR3 nucleotide sequence: TGTGCCTGGAGAGCTCGTACAGGACTATCCGGGCGGGGCTACACCTTC. Translating it yields CAWRARTGLSGRGYTF.

The chain uses TRBV28 and TRBJ2-1, with 8 bases lining up with TRBD1. The ends lost 5 bases at V and 2 bases at J; junction bases unmatched: 5. Germline loops: CDR1 MDHEN, CDR2 SYDVKM. The CDR3 is made up of 15 amino acids. CDR3 residues: CASSLPGGAYNEQFF. For the CDR3, the DNA is TGTGCCAGCAGTCTCCCAGGGGGCGCCTACAATGAGCAGTTCTTC.

CDR3 nucleotide sequence: TGTGCCAGAAGCTTATTTGGTCAGGGGCGAGAAACTGAAGCTTTCTTT. This translates into CARSLFGQGRETEAFF. The rearrangement links TRBV7-5 to TRBJ1-1; no DNA check was done on the table's D call, TRBD1. TRBV7-5 is deemed a pseudogene. The CDR3 contains 16 residues.

CDR3 DNA: TGTGCCAGCAGCTTATTACCCAGGGGTAACGGCGAGCAGTACTTC. Amino acids: CASSLLPRGNGEQYF. V is TRBV11-2 and J is TRBJ2-7; possible D gene TRBD1, 6 bases. The CDR3 runs 15 residues. Looked up from germline, CDR1 is SGHAT and CDR2 is FQNNGV. Between the trimmed V and J ends, which lost 2 bases and 6 bases, there was a span of 17 bases. The full variable domain, completed using reference TRBV11-2 and TRBJ2-7, is EAGVAQSPRYKIIEKRQSVAFWCNPISGHATLYWYQQILGQGPKLLIQFQNNGVVDDSQLPKDRFSAERLKGVDSTLKIQPAKLEDSAVYLCASSLLPRGNGEQYFGPGTRLTVT.

This clone showed up just a few times. V and J are TRBV9 and TRBJ1-1; 9 nucleotides align to TRBD1. J lost 5 bases, V lost 5 bases, and 4 bases had no gene match. This CDR3 region has 13 residues. Germline V CDR1 and CDR2: SGDLS, YYNGEE. CDR3 residues: CASSMTGGTEAFF. The CDR3 DNA reads as TGTGCCAGCAGTATGACAGGGGGGACTGAAGCTTTCTTT.

This clone came up once. J is TRBJ2-7 and V is TRBV4-2, with 8 bases that match TRBD2. Germline V gene data show CDR1 as LGHNA and CDR2 as YNFKEQ. The CDR3 length is 16 residues. V dropped 0 bases and J dropped 6; count of bases not matched to a gene: 10. CDR3 in amino acids: CASSQEAGLAGIEQYF. The CDR3 DNA reads TGTGCCAGCAGCCAAGAGGCGGGGCTAGCGGGTATCGAGCAGTACTTC.

Remarks on this clone: One junction end disagrees with the germline gene, perhaps due to a read error. This rearrangement joins TRBV7-2 to TRBJ1-2, with D possibly matching TRBD1 (6 bases). CDR1 SGHTA and CDR2 FQGNSA come from the germline V gene. The CDR3 spans 16 residues. For the CDR3, the DNA is TGTGCCAGCAGCACCCGGGACACCGGAGCTAATTATGGCTACACCTTC. Encoded protein: CASSTRDTGANYGYTF.

The chain links TRBV5-1 to TRBJ1-4, with D possibly TRBD1 on 5 matching bases. V was clipped by 0 bases and J by 5 bases, with 8 bases between them. The CDR3 runs to 14 residues. Germline values: CDR1 SGHRS, CDR2 YFSETQ. CDR3 DNA: TGCGCCAGCAGCTTGGTGGGGGGAAATGAAAAACTGTTTTTT. Translated: CASSLVGGNEKLFF.

The chain joins TRBV10-1 to TRBJ1-2; D is perhaps TRBD1 (5 bases). Germline V gene lookup returns CDR1 WNHNN and CDR2 SYGVQD (reference sequence). Trimming took 5 bases from V and 4 from J, leaving 14 bases between them. The CDR3 runs 14 residues. The CDR3 reads CASSNGARIYGYTF. CDR3 bases: TGCGCCAGCAGTAATGGGGCACGGATCTATGGCTACACCTTC.

V and J are TRBV13 and TRBJ1-1; 7 bases match TRBD1. V dropped 5 bases and J dropped 0; count of bases not matched to a gene: 3. From germline, CDR1 is PRHDT and CDR2 FYEKMQ (reference sequence). This CDR3 is 14 amino acids long. Here the CDR3 reads CASSVGQLNTEAFF. DNA of the CDR3: TGTGCCAGCAGCGTGGGACAGCTGAACACTGAAGCTTTCTTT.

The chain carries TRBV19 and TRBJ1-5; tentatively, D is TRBD1 (6 bases). V lost 5 bases and J 4 bases, leaving 12 bases between the germline ends. The CDR3 totals 14 residues. The germline CDR1 and CDR2 sequences are LNHDA and SQIVND (reference sequence). The DNA of the CDR3 is TGTGCCAGTAGTGTCCGGGACATAAATCAGCCCCAGCATTTT. It codes for CASSVRDINQPQHF.

This clone was seen just once. This chain joins TRBV5-1 and TRBJ1-1, with 7 bases matching TRBD1. The V gene end was trimmed by 4 bases and the J gene end by 3 bases; junction bases not matched to a gene: 6. The CDR3 extends over 14 amino acids. Germline values: CDR1 SGHRS, CDR2 YFSETQ. The CDR3 loop is CASSRDRSDTEAFF. The CDR3 DNA follows: TGCGCCAGCAGCCGGGACAGATCGGACACTGAAGCTTTCTTT.

The chain carries TRBV7-3 and TRBJ1-2, with D maybe TRBD1 (6 bases). The CDR3 extends over 15 amino acids. V shed 5 bases and J shed 2 bases, with 15 bases lying between them. Germline CDR1 and CDR2: SGHTA and FQGTGA. Written as DNA, the CDR3 is TGTGCCAGCAGCCCGGGACAAAACTTAAACTATGGCTACACCTTC. Its translation: CASSPGQNLNYGYTF.

The gene calls are TRBV6-5 and TRBJ2-3, with TRBD2 identical over 9 bases. Germline-derived CDR1 and CDR2 are MNHEY and SVGAGI. The CDR3 runs to 16 residues. V trimming: 3 bases; J trimming: 7 bases; junction bases outside the gene matches: 11. The CDR3 nucleotides are TGTGCCAGCAGTTATATTTCTAGCGGGACCTCGCATACGCAGTATTTT. Translation: CASSYISSGTSHTQYF.

The chain employs TRBV18 and TRBJ2-1, with 10 bases that match TRBD2. Germline V gene sequence: CDR1 KGHSH, CDR2 LQKENI. The CDR3 has 14 residues. V lost 6 bases and J lost 9; bases outside the gene matches: 8. The CDR3 reads CASSPSSGRSEQFF. CDR3 DNA sequence: TGTGCCAGCTCGCCTTCTAGCGGGAGAAGTGAGCAGTTCTTC.

This clone has just one count. V is TRBV28 and J is TRBJ1-2, with 10 bases lining up with TRBD1. The junction had 12 bases not matched to a gene; V was cut back by 3 bases and J by 2 bases. The germline V gene has CDR1 MDHEN and CDR2 SYDVKM. This CDR3 is 18 amino acids long. In nucleotides, the CDR3 is TGTGCCAGCAGTTTCCCCCGGGACAGGGGCATCACCAACTATGGCTACACCTTC. Amino acid sequence: CASSFPRDRGITNYGYTF.

J is TRBJ2-7 and V is TRBV9; 10 nucleotides align to TRBD1. V was clipped by 4 bases and J by 0 bases; unmatched bases: 4. The CDR3 runs to 15 residues. CDR1 and CDR2 (germline): SGDLS, YYNGEE. CDR3 sequence (DNA): TGTGCCAGCAGCCTGACAGGGGGCGCCTCCTACGAGCAGTACTTC. Translation gives CASSLTGGASYEQYF.

This chain connects TRBV27 to TRBJ1-2; possible D gene TRBD1, 6 bases. Trimming took off 5 bases at V and 0 bases at J, with 10 bases between the two ends. The CDR3 has 14 residues. Germline loops: CDR1 MNHEY, CDR2 SMNVEV (reference sequence). CDR3 nucleotide sequence: TGTGCCAGCAGTGCCCGGACAGCTAACTATGGCTACACCTTC. The encoded protein is CASSARTANYGYTF.

The V and J genes are TRBV9 and TRBJ1-4, with 11 positions matching TRBD1. The V segment lost 0 bases and the J segment 8 bases; nucleotides outside the gene matches: 6. The CDR3 loop spans 16 amino acids. Germline CDR1 is SGDLS and CDR2 is YYNGEE. The DNA for the CDR3 is TGTGCCAGCAGCGTAGTGGGACAGGGGGGAGAGGAAAAACTGTTTTTT. Its translation: CASSVVGQGGEEKLFF.